This T cell receptor (beta chain) was obtained from a study of cytomegalovirus exposure and HLA in healthy donors. A note on this clone: Its cognate antigen is unknown.

Overall study results and limits: TRBV6-2, TRBV6-3 and some other V segments were excluded as indistinguishable. There were fewer than 200 TCR beta chains listed as cytomegalovirus-associated.

The V and J ends lost 4 bases and 1 base, in that order; junction bases with no gene match: 17. CDR3 size: 20 residues. CDR1 and CDR2 (germline): SGHRS, YFSETQ. Vbeta (60) and Jbeta (13) primers were used in the PCR. The assay was immunoSEQ multiplex PCR, and TCRdb's table has in-frame clones only and misses some. The sample records more than 140,000 clones, over 75% being singletons. The receptor comes from a young man in good health and CMV-seropositive. The chain has TRBV5-1 and TRBJ2-5, with TRBD2 matching 12 bases. The sequencing sample was made of PBMCs. CDR3 protein: CASSPSGLAGGFFPQETQYF. In DNA form, the CDR3 reads TGCGCCAGCAGCCCTTCGGGGCTAGCGGGGGGGTTTTTCCCCCAAGAGACCCAGTACTTC.